The 15 T cell receptor beta chains in this list originate from one sample, sequenced in a study of T cells in women clearing cervical HPV infection. Only in-frame clones appear in the TCRdb table, and some are missing; sequencing was by immunoSEQ multiplex PCR. This sample's clone table lists 40,000 to 45,000 clones. Specimen: blood buffy coat. These receptor sequences come from a woman between 18 and 70 years old with a cervical HPV16 infection that either progressed to CIN3+ or cleared (not recorded which).

On this clone: The read falls 3 residues short of the CDR3 end, and the missing part is taken from the germline J gene. The chain employs TRBV30 and TRBJ1-4; the D is unclear. The CDR3 runs to 13 residues. Germline V CDR1 and CDR2: GTSNPN, SVGIG (reference sequence). V lost 2 bases, J lost 8 bases, and 12 bases lay in between. The covered CDR3 bases are TGTGCCTGGAGTCATCAACTAGGGGAAAAA. Translating gives CAWSHQLGEK. The CDR3 in full is CAWSHQLGEKLFF.

A word on this clone: The read is 3 residues too short to cover the CDR3 end, so that end is filled in from the germline J gene. The V and J genes are TRBV2 and TRBJ2-5, with D maybe TRBD2 (7 bases). Germline CDR1 and CDR2: SNHLY and FYNNEI. With 3 bases removed from V and 1 base from J, the gap between germline ends came to 12 bases. The CDR3 contains 15 residues. Incomplete CDR3 DNA: TGTGCCAGCAGTGATGTGGGGGGGCCCCAAGAGACC. Its protein product is CASSDVGGPQET. The CDR3, in full, reads CASSDVGGPQETQYF.

Incomplete CDR3 DNA: TGTGCCAGTAGGGTGGGTAGTAGCGGGCCATACACAGATACC. As protein: CASRVGSSGPYTDT. The whole CDR3 reads CASRVGSSGPYTDTQYF. The chain couples TRBV19 to TRBJ2-5; 7 bases fit TRBD2. Coverage ceases 3 residues before the CDR3 finishes, and the germline J gene fills in the end. CDR3 length: 17 amino acids. Germline CDR1 is LNHDA and CDR2 is SQIVND (reference sequence).

Notes on this clone: Read sequence stops 3 residues before the CDR3 end, and the germline J gene provides the missing end. This chain connects TRBV6-1 to TRBJ1-2, with 8 bases identical to TRBD1. This CDR3 contains 15 residues. The J segment lost 0 bases and the V segment lost 4 bases, leaving 4 bases of the junction unmatched. Germline V gene data show CDR1 as MNHNS and CDR2 as SASEGT. The DNA read from the CDR3 is TGTGCCAGCAGTGCGACAGGGGCCGCTAACTATGGC. Translated: CASSATGAANYG. The CDR3 in its entirety is CASSATGAANYGYTF.

Remarks on this clone: The read falls 3 residues short of the CDR3 end, and the missing part is taken from the germline J gene. The chain recombines TRBV29-1 with TRBJ2-2, with TRBD2 matching over 7 bases. Germline lookup yields CDR1 SQVTM and CDR2 ANQGSEA. V lost 4 bases and J lost 3; bases outside the gene matches: 5. The CDR3 consists of 14 residues. CDR3 DNA, as far as it was read: TGCAGCGTTGGGGCGGGGGTTTACACCGGGGAG. This translates into CSVGAGVYTGE. The complete CDR3 reads CSVGAGVYTGELFF.

The part of the CDR3 DNA that was read is TGTGCCAGCAGCCAGTCTAGCGGGGTGTTCTACAATGAG. Its translation: CASSQSSGVFYNE. The CDR3, in full, reads CASSQSSGVFYNEQFF. The V call is TRBV14, the J call TRBJ2-1; TRBD2 matches at 9 bases. The read terminates 3 residues ahead of where the CDR3 ends, so the germline J gene completes it. The CDR3 length is 16 residues. The J segment lost 3 bases and the V segment lost 3 bases, leaving 6 bases of the junction unmatched. CDR1 is SGHDN and CDR2 is FVKESK in the germline V gene.

To note about this clone: The read ends 3 residues before the CDR3 terminus; that terminus is restored from the germline J gene. The chain combines TRBV5-1 with TRBJ1-3; 7 bases align to TRBD1. Germline lookup yields CDR1 SGHRS and CDR2 YFSETQ. V lost 1 base, J lost 1 base, and 5 bases stayed unmatched. The CDR3 has 16 residues. The CDR3 DNA, read in part, is TGCGCCAGCAGCTTGAATCCAGGGGGATCTGGAAACACC. Its protein is CASSLNPGGSGNT. The entire CDR3 sequence reads CASSLNPGGSGNTIYF.

Concerning this clone: The observed sequence ends 3 residues before the CDR3 terminus, with the missing tail filled in from the germline J gene. This chain connects TRBV14 to TRBJ2-3; TRBD2 agrees at 7 bases. The V gene's germline CDR1 is SGHDN and CDR2 FVKESK. This CDR3 comprises 17 residues. V lost 4 bases and J lost 4; bases outside the gene matches: 14. The CDR3 bases that were read are TGTGCCAGCAGCCCCTATCCTGCGGGAGATCTCGCAGATACG. The encoded protein is CASSPYPAGDLADT. The whole CDR3 sequence is CASSPYPAGDLADTQYF.

To note about this clone: Sequencing ends 3 residues short of the CDR3 end; the germline J gene provides the rest. The J gene is TRBJ1-2, the V gene TRBV5-1; no definite D call. CDR1 and CDR2 (germline): SGHRS, YFSETQ. The CDR3 runs 14 residues. The V end was cut by 1 base, the J end by 4 bases, with 11 bases between. The DNA read from the CDR3 is TGCGCCAGCAGCTTGAGCCCCGTCGCCTATGGC. It encodes CASSLSPVAYG. The CDR3 in full is CASSLSPVAYGYTF.

As regards this clone: The read terminates 3 residues ahead of where the CDR3 ends, so the germline J gene completes it. The chain carries TRBV20-1 and TRBJ2-5; D is perhaps TRBD2 (5 bases). The CDR3 extends over 12 amino acids. The germline CDR1 and CDR2 sequences are DFQATT and SNEGSKA (reference sequence). With 6 bases removed from V and 5 bases from J, the gap between germline ends came to 13 bases. The DNA read from the CDR3 is TGCAGTGCCCCCGGCTCGGGGGAGACC. Its protein product is CSAPGSGET. The CDR3 in its entirety is CSAPGSGETQYF.

For this clone: Sequencing ends 3 residues short of the CDR3 end; the germline J gene provides the rest. V is TRBV20-1 and J is TRBJ2-3, with TRBD2 matching over 7 bases. The V segment lost 1 base and the J segment 3 bases; nucleotides outside the gene matches: 4. Per the germline V gene, CDR1 is DFQATT and CDR2 is SNEGSKA (reference sequence). This CDR3 has 14 residues. This CDR3 is CSARVGGRTDTQYF. Incomplete CDR3 DNA: TGCAGTGCTAGAGTCGGGGGGAGAACAGATACG.

As to this clone: The read ends 3 residues shy of where the CDR3 ends; the end is completed using the germline J gene. V is TRBV19 and J is TRBJ1-5; possible D gene TRBD1, 5 bases. Germline CDR1 reads LNHDA; CDR2 reads SQIVND (reference sequence). This CDR3 is 14 amino acids long. V lost 2 bases and J 6 bases, leaving 11 bases between the germline ends. CDR3 sequence: CASSISAGSQPQHF. Partial CDR3 DNA: TGTGCCAGTAGTATATCGGCAGGGAGTCAGCCC.

Details on this clone: The DNA ends 3 residues before the CDR3 does, and the rest of the CDR3 is filled in from the germline J gene. V gene TRBV18 combines with J gene TRBJ1-6, with TRBD1 matching 10 bases. This CDR3 spans 16 amino acids. V lost 3 bases to trimming and J lost 5 bases; unmatched junction nucleotides: 4. The germline CDR1 and CDR2 sequences are KGHSH and LQKENI. The covered CDR3 bases are TGTGCCAGCTCACCCACGGGACAGGGGAATAATTCACCC. Its protein is CASSPTGQGNNSP. The full CDR3 protein is CASSPTGQGNNSPLHF.

Comments on this clone: The CDR3 end falls 3 residues outside the read, so it is completed with the germline J gene. V is TRBV13 and J is TRBJ1-3, with 8 positions matching TRBD1. Germline assignment: CDR1 PRHDT and CDR2 FYEKMQ (reference sequence). The J segment lost 3 bases and the V segment lost 3 bases, leaving 7 bases of the junction unmatched. The length of the CDR3 is 16 residues. The part of the CDR3 DNA that was read is TGTGCCAGCAGCTTTTTTAACAGGGGGTTTGGAAACACC. Its protein product is CASSFFNRGFGNT. The CDR3 in its entirety is CASSFFNRGFGNTIYF.

On this clone: The read terminates 3 residues before the CDR3 end, so the remaining end is supplied by the germline J gene. The chain has TRBV5-1 and TRBJ2-1, with 12 positions matching TRBD2. The CDR3 runs to 16 residues. CDR1 is SGHRS and CDR2 is YFSETQ in the germline V gene. With V trimmed by 4 bases and J by 3 bases, 5 bases remained unmatched. The DNA read from the CDR3 is TGCGCCAGCAGCGGGCGGACTAGCGGGGTCTACAATGAG. It specifies CASSGRTSGVYNE. The whole CDR3 reads CASSGRTSGVYNEQFF. Complete variable domain (other parts from reference TRBV5-1 and TRBJ2-1): KAGVTQTPRYLIKTRGQQVTLSCSPISGHRSVSWYQQTPGQGLQFLFEYFSETQRNKGNFPGRFSGRQFSNSRSEMNVSTLELGDSALYLCASSGRTSGVYNEQFFGPGTRLTVL.